These 17 T cell receptor beta chains originate from one sample sequenced in a study of early T cells in non-severe SARS-CoV-2 infection. TCRdb itself ran the 5' RACE reads through MiXCR, one entry per CDR3 protein. The sample shows roughly 83,000 distinct CDR3 sequences, roughly 10% of them seen only once. Specimen: whole blood, collected at baseline. These receptors were taken from an adult who was a healthcare worker with PCR-confirmed SARS-CoV-2 infection or an uninfected control (not recorded which).

The sample holds many counts of this clonotype. The J gene is TRBJ2-7, the V gene TRBV12-3 or TRBV12-4, with TRBD1 identical over 8 bases. V lost 3 bases and J lost 0; bases outside the gene matches: 1. CDR3 size: 14 residues. CDR3 residues: CASSLGQDSYEQYF. CDR3 coding DNA: TGTGCCAGCAGTTTGGGACAGGACTCCTACGAGCAGTACTTC.

The chain recombines TRBV3-1 with TRBJ2-6; D is uncertain. Trimming pared 3 bases from V and 1 base from J, leaving 7 bases between. There are 15 residues in the CDR3. The germline V gene has CDR1 LGHDT and CDR2 YNNKEL (reference sequence). Here the CDR3 DNA reads TGTGCCAGCAGCCACCCTCTTTCTGGGGCCAACGTCCTGACTTTC. Its translation is CASSHPLSGANVLTF.

This clonotype came up a few times. The chain has TRBV6-4 and TRBJ1-5; D perhaps matches TRBD1 (6 bases). This CDR3 region has 15 residues. V lost 3 bases to trimming and J lost 5 bases, with 14 bases between them. Germline V lookup: CDR1 MRHNA, CDR2 SNTAGT. In nucleotides, the CDR3 is TGTGCCAGCAGTGAGACCACAGGGCGGGATCAGCCCCAGCATTTT. Translation gives CASSETTGRDQPQHF.

This clonotype has a handful of counts. The genes are TRBV24-1 and TRBJ2-2, with 7 bases aligning to TRBD1. Per germline, CDR1 KGHDR and CDR2 SFDVKD. J lost 4 bases, V lost 4 bases, and 5 bases had no gene match. This CDR3 contains 15 residues. The CDR3 protein is CATSDRQGSTGELFF. The CDR3, as DNA: TGTGCCACCAGTGACCGACAGGGCAGCACCGGGGAGCTGTTTTTT.

This clonotype was counted at least ten times. CDR3 DNA: TGTGCCAGCAGCTTAGAAGGACTAGCGGCCTCAGATACGCAGTATTTT. The encoded protein is CASSLEGLAASDTQYF. V and J are TRBV11-2 and TRBJ2-3; 10 bases are shared with TRBD2. This CDR3 comprises 16 residues. The germline V gene encodes CDR1 SGHAT and CDR2 FQNNGV. V dropped 0 bases and J dropped 4; count of bases not matched to a gene: 4. The full variable domain, in which reference TRBV11-2 and TRBJ2-3 provide the parts outside the CDR3, is EAGVAQSPRYKIIEKRQSVAFWCNPISGHATLYWYQQILGQGPKLLIQFQNNGVVDDSQLPKDRFSAERLKGVDSTLKIQPAKLEDSAVYLCASSLEGLAASDTQYFGPGTRLTVL.

This clonotype appeared a few times. The chain couples TRBV7-3 to TRBJ2-1, with TRBD2 matching over 10 bases. The CDR3 is 16 residues long. After removal of 5 bases from V and 1 base from J, the junction contained 5 bases not matched to a gene. CDR1 is SGHTA, CDR2 FQGTGA, per germline. The CDR3 DNA reads TGTGCCAGCAGCCCGCTAGCGGGAGCGTCCTACAATGAGCAGTTCTTC. It specifies CASSPLAGASYNEQFF.

This clonotype was counted ten times or more. The rearrangement joins TRBV6-4 to TRBJ2-3, with D perhaps being TRBD1 or TRBD2 (5 bases each). V lost 3 bases, J lost 2 bases, and 9 bases lay in between. The CDR3 consists of 14 residues. CDR1 and CDR2 (germline): MRHNA, SNTAGT. CDR3 in DNA: TGTGCCAGCAGTGATGGGGGAGCCACAGATACGCAGTATTTT. Its protein is CASSDGGATDTQYF.

The chain uses TRBV10-1 and TRBJ2-1, with 10 bases aligning to TRBD1. The length of the CDR3 is 17 residues. The ends lost 6 bases at V and 3 bases at J; junction bases unmatched: 11. Germline CDR1 and CDR2: WNHNN and SYGVQD (reference sequence). The CDR3 is CASSPRTGGDFYNEQFF. CDR3 coding DNA: TGCGCCAGCAGCCCGCGGACAGGGGGTGATTTCTACAATGAGCAGTTCTTC.

This clonotype was found many times. This CDR3 is CASSLSQLTLHF. The CDR3 DNA reads TGTGCCAGCAGCCTATCACAGTTAACCCTCCACTTT. The chain employs TRBV7-9 and TRBJ1-6; D is unresolved. Trimming left V 5 bases short and J 14 bases short, with 13 bases between. Germline V lookup: CDR1 SEHNR, CDR2 FQNEAQ (reference sequence). This CDR3 comprises 12 residues.

This clonotype appeared a few times. J is TRBJ1-1 and V is TRBV2; D remains unclear. The V gene's germline CDR1 is SNHLY and CDR2 FYNNEI. This CDR3 has 10 residues. V shed 10 bases and J shed 5 bases, with 8 bases lying between them. DNA of the CDR3: TGTGCCACCACGGTTACTGAAGCTTTCTTT. Its translation is CATTVTEAFF.

This clonotype was seen at least ten times. V and J are TRBV5-1 and TRBJ2-5, with 8 bases identical to TRBD1. V was clipped by 0 bases and J by 1 base; unmatched bases: 2. The germline V gene has CDR1 SGHRS and CDR2 YFSETQ. This CDR3 has 15 residues. CDR3 sequence: CASSLADRVQETQYF. The CDR3 nucleotides read TGCGCCAGCAGCTTGGCGGACAGGGTCCAAGAGACCCAGTACTTC.

The chain has TRBV12-3 or TRBV12-4 and TRBJ2-1; TRBD2 aligns across 13 bases. V shed 5 bases and J 5 bases; nucleotides not matched to a gene: 6. This CDR3 is built from 16 residues. CDR3 in amino acids: CASSLLGTSGNNEQFF. CDR3 in DNA: TGTGCCAGCAGTCTACTCGGGACTAGCGGGAACAATGAGCAGTTCTTC.

The genes are TRBV7-3 and TRBJ2-2; D call uncertain. The germline CDR1 and CDR2 sequences are SGHTA and FQGTGA. The CDR3 runs 12 residues. V was trimmed by 5 bases and J by 8 bases, leaving 9 bases between them. The CDR3 sequence is CASSHAQGELFF. For the CDR3, the DNA is TGTGCCAGCAGCCATGCCCAGGGGGAGCTGTTTTTT.

J is TRBJ1-5 and V is TRBV19; D gene ambiguous. The germline V and J ends were trimmed by 5 bases and 8 bases, with 13 bases remaining between them. CDR1 and CDR2 from the germline V gene are LNHDA and SQIVND (reference sequence). The CDR3 loop spans 13 amino acids. This CDR3 is CASSVGPAEPQHF. The CDR3 DNA reads as TGTGCCAGTAGTGTAGGGCCCGCAGAGCCCCAGCATTTT.

This clonotype was picked up a small number of times. This chain links TRBV20-1 with TRBJ1-5; D is undetermined. Per germline, CDR1 DFQATT and CDR2 SNEGSKA (reference sequence). There are 13 residues in the CDR3. V was trimmed by 6 bases and J by 7 bases, leaving 16 bases between them. CDR3 bases: TGCAGTGCGAACGCGCAGATGGGCCAGCCCCAGCATTTT. This sequence encodes CSANAQMGQPQHF.

The chain combines TRBV6-2 or TRBV6-3 with TRBJ2-2, with 9 bases that match TRBD1. Germline-derived CDR1 and CDR2 are MNHEY and SVGEGT. J lost 7 bases, V lost 0 bases, and 3 bases had no gene match. CDR3 length equals 15 residues. The CDR3 here is CASSYSQGAIGELFF. The DNA of the CDR3 is TGTGCCAGCAGTTACTCACAGGGGGCAATCGGGGAGCTGTTTTTT.

This clonotype showed up just a few times. V usage is TRBV5-1 and J usage is TRBJ1-6; 7 positions match TRBD1. The germline V gene encodes CDR1 SGHRS and CDR2 YFSETQ. This CDR3 region has 15 residues. The junction had 10 bases not matched to a gene; V was cut back by 8 bases and J by 5 bases. The CDR3 DNA sequence: TGCGCCAGTAAGCTGGGAGACAGGGATAATTCACCCCTCCACTTT. Amino acids: CASKLGDRDNSPLHF.